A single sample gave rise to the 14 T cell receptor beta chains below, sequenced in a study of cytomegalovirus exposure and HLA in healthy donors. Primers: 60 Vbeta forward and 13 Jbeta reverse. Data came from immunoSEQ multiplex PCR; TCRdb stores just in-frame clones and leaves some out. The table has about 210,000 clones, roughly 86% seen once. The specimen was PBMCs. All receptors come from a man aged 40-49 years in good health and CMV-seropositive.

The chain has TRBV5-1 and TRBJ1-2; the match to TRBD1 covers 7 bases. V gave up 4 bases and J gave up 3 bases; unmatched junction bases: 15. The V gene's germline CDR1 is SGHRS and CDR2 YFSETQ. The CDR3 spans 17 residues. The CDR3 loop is CASSRRTGSSDYYGYTF. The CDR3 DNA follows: TGCGCCAGCAGCCGACGGACAGGCTCCTCCGACTACTATGGCTACACCTTC.

The CDR3: CAISGRRDLDSDEQYF. CDR3 nucleotide sequence: TGTGCCATTTCGGGTAGGCGGGACCTGGATAGTGACGAGCAGTACTTC. This chain connects TRBV10-3 to TRBJ2-7, with D possibly TRBD2 on 6 matching bases. There are 16 residues in the CDR3. V was shortened by 9 bases and J by 5 bases, with 26 bases between the two germline ends. Germline lookup yields CDR1 ENHRY and CDR2 SYGVKD.

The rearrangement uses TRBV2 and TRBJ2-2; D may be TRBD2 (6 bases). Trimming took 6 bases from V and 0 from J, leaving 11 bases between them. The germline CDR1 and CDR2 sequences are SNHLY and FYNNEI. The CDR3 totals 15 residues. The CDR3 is CASSLRDANTGELFF. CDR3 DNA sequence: TGTGCCAGCAGCTTGCGGGACGCGAACACCGGGGAGCTGTTTTTT.

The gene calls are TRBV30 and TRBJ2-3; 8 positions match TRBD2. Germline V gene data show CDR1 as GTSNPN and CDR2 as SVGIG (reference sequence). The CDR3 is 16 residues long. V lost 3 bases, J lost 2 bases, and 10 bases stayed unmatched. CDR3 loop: CAWSAHTSGNTDTQYF. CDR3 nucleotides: TGTGCCTGGAGCGCCCACACTAGCGGAAACACAGATACGCAGTATTTT. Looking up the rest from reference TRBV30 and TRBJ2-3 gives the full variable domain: SQTIHQWPATLVQPVGSPLSLECTVEGTSNPNLYWYRQAAGRGLQLLFYSVGIGQISSEVPQNLSASRPQDRQFILSSKKLLLSDSGFYLCAWSAHTSGNTDTQYFGPGTRLTVL.

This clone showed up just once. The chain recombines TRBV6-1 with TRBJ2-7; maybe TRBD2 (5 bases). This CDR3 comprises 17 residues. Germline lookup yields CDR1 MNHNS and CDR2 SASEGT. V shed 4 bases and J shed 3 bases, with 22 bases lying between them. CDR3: CASSGRLSRQRDYEQYF. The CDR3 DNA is TGTGCCAGCAGTGGTCGACTCAGCAGGCAGAGGGACTACGAGCAGTACTTC.

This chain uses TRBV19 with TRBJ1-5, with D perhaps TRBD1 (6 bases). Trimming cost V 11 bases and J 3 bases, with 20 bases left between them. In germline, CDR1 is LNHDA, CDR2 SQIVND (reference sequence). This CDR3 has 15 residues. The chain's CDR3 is CASTPLAGANQPQHF. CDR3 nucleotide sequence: TGTGCCTCCACCCCTCTCGCAGGGGCCAATCAGCCCCAGCATTTT.

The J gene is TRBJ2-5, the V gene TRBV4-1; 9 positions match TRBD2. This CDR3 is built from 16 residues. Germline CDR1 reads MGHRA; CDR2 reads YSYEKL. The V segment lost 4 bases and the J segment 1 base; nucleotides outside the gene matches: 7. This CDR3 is CASSPRLAGPQETQYF. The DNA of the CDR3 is TGCGCCAGCAGCCCCCGCCTAGCGGGGCCCCAAGAGACCCAGTACTTC.

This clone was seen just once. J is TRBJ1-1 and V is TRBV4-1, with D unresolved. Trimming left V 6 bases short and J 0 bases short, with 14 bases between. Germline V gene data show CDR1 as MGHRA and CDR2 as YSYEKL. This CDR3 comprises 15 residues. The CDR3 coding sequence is TGCGCCAGCAGACGAACGGGAAGGGTGAACACTGAAGCTTTCTTT. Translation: CASRRTGRVNTEAFF.

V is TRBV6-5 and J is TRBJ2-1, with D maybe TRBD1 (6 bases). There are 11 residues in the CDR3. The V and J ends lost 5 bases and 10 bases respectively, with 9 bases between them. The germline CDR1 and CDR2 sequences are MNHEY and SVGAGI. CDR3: CASSTGTEQFF. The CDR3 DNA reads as TGTGCCAGCAGTACCGGGACAGAGCAGTTCTTC.

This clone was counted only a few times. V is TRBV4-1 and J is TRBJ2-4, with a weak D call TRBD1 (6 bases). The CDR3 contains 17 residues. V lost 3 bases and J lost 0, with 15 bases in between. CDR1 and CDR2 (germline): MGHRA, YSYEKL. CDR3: CASSQTPGQLAKNIQYF. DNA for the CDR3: TGCGCCAGCAGCCAGACTCCGGGACAATTAGCCAAAAACATTCAGTACTTC.

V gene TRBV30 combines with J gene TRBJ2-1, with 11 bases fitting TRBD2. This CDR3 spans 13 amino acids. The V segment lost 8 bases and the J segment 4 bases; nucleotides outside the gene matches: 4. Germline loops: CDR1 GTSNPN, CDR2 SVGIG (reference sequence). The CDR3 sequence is CAQTSGAYNEQFF. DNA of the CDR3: TGTGCCCAGACTAGCGGGGCGTACAATGAGCAGTTCTTC.

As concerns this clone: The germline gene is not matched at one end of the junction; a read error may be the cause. Written as DNA, the CDR3 is TGTGCCAGCAGCCCCAAGATGGATGGGGCGAACACCGGAGAGCTGTTTTTT. Translation gives CASSPKMDGANTGELFF. V usage is TRBV9 and J usage is TRBJ2-2, with TRBD1 as a possible D gene (5 bases). The CDR3 sequence is 17 residues long. Germline CDR1 is SGDLS and CDR2 is YYNGEE.

CDR3 nucleotide sequence: TGTGCCAGCAGCCAAACGGGGGATAGCAATCAGCCCCAGCATTTT. Its protein product is CASSQTGDSNQPQHF. This rearrangement joins TRBV7-9 to TRBJ1-5, with D possibly matching TRBD1 (5 bases). The CDR3 is made up of 15 amino acids. Trimming left V 5 bases short and J 0 bases short, with 11 bases between. The germline V gene encodes CDR1 SEHNR and CDR2 FQNEAQ (reference sequence).

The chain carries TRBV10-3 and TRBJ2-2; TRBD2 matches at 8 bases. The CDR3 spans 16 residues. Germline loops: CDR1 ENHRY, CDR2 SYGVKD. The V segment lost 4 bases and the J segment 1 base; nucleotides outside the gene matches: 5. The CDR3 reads CAISVAAGGNTGELFF. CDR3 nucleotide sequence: TGTGCCATCAGTGTTGCTGCGGGAGGGAACACCGGGGAGCTGTTTTTT.